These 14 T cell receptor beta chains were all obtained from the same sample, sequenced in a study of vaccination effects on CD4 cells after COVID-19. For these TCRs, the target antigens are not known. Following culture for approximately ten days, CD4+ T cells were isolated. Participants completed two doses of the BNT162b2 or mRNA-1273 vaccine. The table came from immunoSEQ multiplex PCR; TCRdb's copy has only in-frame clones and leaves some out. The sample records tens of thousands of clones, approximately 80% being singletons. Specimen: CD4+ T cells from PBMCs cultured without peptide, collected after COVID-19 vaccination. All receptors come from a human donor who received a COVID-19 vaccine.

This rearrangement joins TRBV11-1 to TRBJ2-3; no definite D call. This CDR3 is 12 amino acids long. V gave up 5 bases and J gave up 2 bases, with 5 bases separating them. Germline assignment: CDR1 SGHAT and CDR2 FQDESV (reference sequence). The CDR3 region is CASSPNTDTQYF. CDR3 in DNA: TGTGCCAGCAGCCCCAACACAGATACGCAGTATTTT.

CDR3 in amino acids: CSVERGPSSEQFF. CDR3 nucleotide sequence: TGCAGCGTTGAAAGGGGGCCTTCATCAGAGCAGTTCTTC. V gene TRBV29-1 combines with J gene TRBJ2-1; 7 bases align to TRBD1. The CDR3 covers 13 residues. Germline trimming cut 2 bases from V and 10 bases from J; bases unmatched to any gene: 8. The germline V gene encodes CDR1 SQVTM and CDR2 ANQGSEA.

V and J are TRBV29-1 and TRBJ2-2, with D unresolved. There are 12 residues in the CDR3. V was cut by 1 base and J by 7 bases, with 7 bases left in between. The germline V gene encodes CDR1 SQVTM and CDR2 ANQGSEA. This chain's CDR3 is CSVEVNFGELFF. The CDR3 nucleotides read TGCAGCGTTGAAGTGAATTTCGGGGAGCTGTTTTTT.

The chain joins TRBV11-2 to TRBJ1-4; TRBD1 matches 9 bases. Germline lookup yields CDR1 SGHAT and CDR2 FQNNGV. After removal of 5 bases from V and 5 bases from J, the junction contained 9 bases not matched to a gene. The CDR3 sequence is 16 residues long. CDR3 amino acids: CASSLRVGTGNEKLFF. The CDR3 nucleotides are TGTGCCAGCAGCCTTAGGGTTGGGACAGGGAATGAAAAACTGTTTTTT.

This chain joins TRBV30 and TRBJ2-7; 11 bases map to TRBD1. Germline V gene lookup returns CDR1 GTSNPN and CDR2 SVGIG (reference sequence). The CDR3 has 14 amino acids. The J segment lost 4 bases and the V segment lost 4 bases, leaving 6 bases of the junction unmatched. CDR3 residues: CAWTPRDRGYEQYV. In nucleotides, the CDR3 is TGTGCCTGGACCCCCCGGGACAGGGGGTACGAGCAGTACGTC.

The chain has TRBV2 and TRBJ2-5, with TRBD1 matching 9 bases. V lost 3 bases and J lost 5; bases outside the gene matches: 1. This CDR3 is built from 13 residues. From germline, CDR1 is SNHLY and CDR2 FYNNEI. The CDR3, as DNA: TGTGCCAGCAGTGATGGACAGGGGGAGACCCAGTACTTC. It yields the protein CASSDGQGETQYF.

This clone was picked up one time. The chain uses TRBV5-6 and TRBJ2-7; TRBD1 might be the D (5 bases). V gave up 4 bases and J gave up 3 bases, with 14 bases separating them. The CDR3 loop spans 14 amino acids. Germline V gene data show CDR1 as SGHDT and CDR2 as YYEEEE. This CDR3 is CASSLIDSYYEQYV. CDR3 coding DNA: TGTGCCAGCAGCCTGATCGACAGTTACTACGAGCAGTACGTC.

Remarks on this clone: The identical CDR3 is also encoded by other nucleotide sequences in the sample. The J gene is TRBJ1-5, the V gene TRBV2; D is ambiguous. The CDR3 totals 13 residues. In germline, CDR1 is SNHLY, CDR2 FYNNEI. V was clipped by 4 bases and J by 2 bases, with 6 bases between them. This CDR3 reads CASSGQGNQPQHF. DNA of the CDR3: TGTGCCAGCAGTGGCCAGGGCAATCAGCCCCAGCATTTT.

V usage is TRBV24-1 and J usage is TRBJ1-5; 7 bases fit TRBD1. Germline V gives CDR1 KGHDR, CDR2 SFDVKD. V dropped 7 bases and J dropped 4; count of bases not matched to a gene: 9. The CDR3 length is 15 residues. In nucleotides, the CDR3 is TGTGCCACCAGCGCTACAGGGGAGGGAAATCAGCCCCAGCATTTT. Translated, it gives CATSATGEGNQPQHF.

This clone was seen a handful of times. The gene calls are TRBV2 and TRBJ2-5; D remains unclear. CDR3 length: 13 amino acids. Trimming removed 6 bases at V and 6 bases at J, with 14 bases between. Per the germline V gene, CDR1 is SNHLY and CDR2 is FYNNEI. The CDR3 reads CASRDHGSQTQYF. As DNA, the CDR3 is TGTGCCAGCAGGGATCACGGGTCCCAGACCCAGTACTTC.

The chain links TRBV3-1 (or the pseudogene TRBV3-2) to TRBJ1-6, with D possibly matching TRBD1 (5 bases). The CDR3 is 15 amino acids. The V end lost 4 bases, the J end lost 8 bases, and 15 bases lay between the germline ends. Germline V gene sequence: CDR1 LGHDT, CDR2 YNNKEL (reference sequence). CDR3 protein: CASSPPGGRDSPLHF. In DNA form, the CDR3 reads TGTGCCAGCAGCCCTCCCGGGGGAAGGGATTCACCCCTCCACTTT.

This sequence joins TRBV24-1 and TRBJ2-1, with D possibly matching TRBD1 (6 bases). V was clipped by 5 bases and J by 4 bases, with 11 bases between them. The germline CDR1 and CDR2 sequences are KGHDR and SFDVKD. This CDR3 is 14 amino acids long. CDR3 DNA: TGTGCCACCAGTGGTGGGACAAGTTACAATGAGCAGTTCTTC. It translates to CATSGGTSYNEQFF.

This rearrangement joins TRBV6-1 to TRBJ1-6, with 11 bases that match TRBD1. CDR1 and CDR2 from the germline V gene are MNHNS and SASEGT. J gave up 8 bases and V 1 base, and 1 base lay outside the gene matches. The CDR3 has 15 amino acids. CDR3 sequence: CASSEVDRGHSPLHF. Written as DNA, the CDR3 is TGTGCCAGCAGTGAAGTGGACAGGGGGCATTCACCCCTCCACTTT.

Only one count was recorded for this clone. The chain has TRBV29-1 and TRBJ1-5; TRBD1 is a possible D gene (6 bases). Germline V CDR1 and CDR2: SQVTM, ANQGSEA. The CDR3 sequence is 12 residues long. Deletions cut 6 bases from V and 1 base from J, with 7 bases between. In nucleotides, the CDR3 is TGCAGCGTGGGGACAAGCAATCAGCCCCAGCATTTT. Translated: CSVGTSNQPQHF.